Sequencing of this T cell receptor (beta chain) was carried out in a study of cytomegalovirus exposure and HLA in healthy donors (dated by TCRdb to the late 2010s). Context from the whole study: In an earlier analysis of some 610 of the donors, 250 to 350 Gb of sequence data and 95 million to 130 million unique TCR beta sequences from about 179 million T cells were reported. About 280 gigabases of sequencing data and tens of millions of unique TCR sequences were included in an early release covering 550 to 800 HLA-typed donors. Among the roughly 380 genotyped donors, 75% to 90% belonged to the genetic ancestry cluster associated with self-reported Caucasian donors. The study aimed to test whether signatures of past pathogen exposure could be identified by cataloging public T cell receptors. The study used immunosequencing to profile the T cell repertoires of about 670 subjects and linked those repertoires to cytomegalovirus serostatus. Besides the first cohort of under 700 subjects, a separate validation cohort made up of over a hundred different subjects was used. The study combined high-throughput TCR immunosequencing, statistical association of individual TCRs with disease status, and machine learning to predict cytomegalovirus infection status. In a later analysis, previously published TCR beta repertoires from 500 to 750 donors were re-analyzed and high-resolution HLA genotyping was added so that TCR occurrence patterns could be studied. Rather than using new phenotypic data, the later analysis identified candidate immune exposures from TCR beta sequences and from how often those sequences occurred across donors. An earlier analysis of 500 to 750 of the donors applied high-throughput TCR beta sequencing to assess whether each TCR beta V gene segment acted as functional or pseudogenic. Donor age, sex, ethnicity and CMV serostatus were compiled together with the repertoire data. Genome-wide SNP genotypes for about 65% of the 666 donors were used in a later genetic analysis, which treated that subset as a discovery cohort. All discovery cohort repertoires had been generated on a single sequencing platform. Both class I and class II loci were covered by HLA typing, at four-digit resolution. The number of donors typed differed by locus, with roughly 629-640 for A, B, C, DRB1 and DQB1, 522 for DQA1, 600 to 610 for DPA1, and 450 to 480 for DPB1. Five DR-DQ haplotypes were handled as single units for association and clustering, since linkage in the cohort was strong. On average, about 240,000 unique TCR beta nucleotide sequences were sequenced per donor among 398 genotyped donors of the cohort, with 15% to 20% of those sequences being non-productive. Overall study outcomes, separate from this receptor: Linkage disequilibrium might explain the correlated functional status among segregating V segments, but an unknown experimental factor could not be excluded. In a later analysis, some 18,000 TCR beta sequences were associated with specific HLA alleles at a false discovery rate of 0.05. In a later genetic analysis, a missense DCLRE1C variant was associated with V-gene and J-gene trimming of TCR beta chains, and the association was replicated in an independent cohort. In a later analysis, HLA-associated TCR beta chains showed more clonal expansion and lower generation probabilities than non-associated chains that were equally common. In the study, around 150 TCR beta chains were listed as associated with cytomegalovirus. When HLA alleles, especially DR and DQ, strongly co-occurred, attributing TCR associations to individual alleles was difficult. Most TCR sequences were seen in very few donors, while some public TCRs were found in many individuals. A few of the identified cytomegalovirus-associated TCR beta chains were confirmed in vitro to be specific for cytomegalovirus antigens. Broadly in line with IMGT annotations, most TCR beta V segments showed up in productive rearrangements about 90% or about 30% of the time in an earlier analysis of approximately 600 of the donors. Some IMGT-functional V segments, including TRBV6-2 and TRBV6-3, could not be distinguished by the 87-base-pair reads and were therefore excluded. A later analysis reported that several top co-occurrence clusters appeared linked to parvovirus B19, influenza, CMV and Epstein-Barr virus. In a later analysis, most CMV-associated TCR beta chains were found to appear HLA-restricted, with HLA associations seemingly driven largely by CMV exposure. The earlier analysis of approximately 540 of the donors excluded approximately 15 rarely observed V segments, including chromosome 9 orphons, because counts were too low. The presence/absence analyses assumed that sequencing depth was roughly uniform across donors, and that assumption may not be true. In a later analysis, TCR association rates were found to vary across HLA loci, with the most associated TCRs seen for DRB1 alleles and the fewest for HLA-C alleles. According to a later genetic analysis, donors in an Asian-associated ancestry cluster had fewer N-insertions in productive TCRs than the approximately 710-donor mean. Because some donors lacked HLA typing at each locus, the association tests relied only on the typed subset. The authors suggested that the approach could potentially be extended to other disease states and immunological phenotypes. A cluster of highly shared sequence variants was judged likely to be a technical artifact of the sequencing pipeline. A further reported finding was that TCR beta sequences accurately predicted the HLA-A and HLA-B alleles for most subjects in the first cohort. The cohort was sequenced for TCR beta chains only, and without alpha or paired-chain data the features that could be detected were limited. Cytomegalovirus status was reported to be diagnosed by the classifier with high specificity and sensitivity in both the original and validation cohorts. The only immune exposure information available for the cohort was CMV serostatus.

The library was made by the immunoSEQ multiplex PCR assay. For the multiplex PCR, a mixture combining 60 forward primers for TCR Vbeta segments and 13 reverse primers for TCR Jbeta segments was used. The CDR3 region of rearranged TCR beta genes was amplified from genomic DNA by a multiplex PCR assay. Amplified TCR beta libraries were sequenced as 87-base-pair reads on the Illumina HiSeq System. From the authors' description of their analysis: In a later analysis, tens of millions of unique TCR beta chains were counted across the approximately 620 repertoires, and some 10 million of these chains were shared by at least two donors. Raw reads were error-corrected and collapsed into unique sequences by a nearest-neighbor algorithm in which closely related sequences were merged to remove PCR and sequencing errors. Alignment of CDR3 sequences to IMGT reference sequences was used to assign V, D and J gene segments. For a sequence to be retained, a match of at least six nucleotides to both a V gene segment and a J gene segment was required. Rearrangements were classified as productive when the CDR3 lacked stop codons and remained in frame with V and J, and all other rearrangements were classified as non-productive. CDR3 was defined according to IMGT convention as the region running from the second conserved V-encoded cysteine to the conserved J-encoded phenylalanine. The earlier analysis of around 640 of the donors excluded sequences that lacked an unambiguous match to a single V gene segment. In an earlier analysis of several hundred of the donors, a V segment was called functional when productive rearrangements were above 56.7%, and segregating when the standard deviation between donors exceeded 5%. A statistical classification framework was developed to diagnose cytomegalovirus status using the catalog of TCR beta chain sequences. V and J gene assignment, in a later analysis, came from comparing TCR nucleotide sequences with IMGT/GENE-DB human TR gene sequences. In a later analysis, CDR3 sequences and most-parsimonious VDJ recombination scenarios were assigned using the TCRdist pipeline. A later analysis defined each TCR beta chain by its CDR3 amino acid sequence plus V-gene family, and excluded reads lacking a unique V-gene family. To address suspected cross-contamination and a sequencing artifact, a later analysis removed roughly 640 highly shared, low-generation-probability nucleotide sequences. A later analysis calculated a clonal expansion index for each public chain from normalized within-repertoire ranks of inferred template counts. In a later analysis, generation probabilities were computed with a VDJ recombination model fitted to out-of-frame rearrangements, and the resulting probabilities were checked against IGoR. In a later analysis, TCR-TCR, TCR-HLA and TCR-CMV co-occurrence was scored with hypergeometric tests, and a repertoire-size bias correction was applied to TCR pairs. False discovery rates were estimated in a later analysis by permuting HLA or CMV assignments 20 times. In a later analysis, co-occurring TCRs were grouped using DBSCAN, and TCRdist sequence similarity was added for clustering within HLA-allele-positive subsets. Repertoires with fewer than 30,000 or more than 120,000 public chains, plus five repertoires with anomalous nucleotide sharing, were excluded from co-occurrence clustering. Here the immuneACCESS table is served through TCRdb, limited to in-frame sequences with V and J called. Missing clones are a known gap in these copies; in checked studies unresolved V genes cover under half, and the rest lacks a known reason. The DNA gave D and trimming, while V, J and clone size come from that table. The sample contains about 140,000 clones, 65% to 80% of them found a single time. The ten largest clonotypes hold 1.6% of the sample.

Notes on this clone: Its target antigen remains unknown. Base qualities are missing; no much larger clone stands one base away.

CDR1 and CDR2 were assigned from the germline V gene as LGHNA and YNFKEQ. V trim: 0 bases; J trim: 5 bases; unmatched bases: 11. The CDR3, from cysteine to phenylalanine, totals 18 residues. Only CDR3 DNA remains: 54 bases, in frame from the first base. The cohort was made up of about 670 healthy bone marrow donors. At the time of sampling, every cohort member was nominally healthy, though immune exposures that went unrecorded were likely present. The donor was CMV seronegative and was included in the group of hundreds of seronegative cohort members. A peripheral blood sample was collected from each donor, and TCR beta sequencing was performed on peripheral blood mononuclear cells. The Qiagen DNeasy Blood Extraction Kit was used to extract genomic DNA from the blood cell samples.

The source is a woman aged 25 to 39 in good health and CMV-seronegative. The chain couples TRBV4-2 to TRBJ2-3; 10 bases in between match TRBD2. Sequenced sample: PBMCs. The CDR3 reads as follows: CASSQDRAGGPSEDTQYF. The nucleotides read TGTGCCAGCAGCCAAGATAGAGCGGGGGGGCCGAGCGAAGATACGCAGTATTTT.